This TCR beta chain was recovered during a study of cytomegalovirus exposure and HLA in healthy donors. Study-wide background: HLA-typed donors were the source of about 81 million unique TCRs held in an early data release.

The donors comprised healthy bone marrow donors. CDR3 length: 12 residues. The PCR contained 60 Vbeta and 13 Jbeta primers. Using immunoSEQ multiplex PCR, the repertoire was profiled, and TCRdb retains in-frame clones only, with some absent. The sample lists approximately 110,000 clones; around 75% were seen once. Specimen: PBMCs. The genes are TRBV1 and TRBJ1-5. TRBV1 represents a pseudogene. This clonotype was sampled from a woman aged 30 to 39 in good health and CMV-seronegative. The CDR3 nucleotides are TGCACCAGCAGCCAAGTAGATCAGCCCCAGCATTTT. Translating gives CTSSQVDQPQHF.